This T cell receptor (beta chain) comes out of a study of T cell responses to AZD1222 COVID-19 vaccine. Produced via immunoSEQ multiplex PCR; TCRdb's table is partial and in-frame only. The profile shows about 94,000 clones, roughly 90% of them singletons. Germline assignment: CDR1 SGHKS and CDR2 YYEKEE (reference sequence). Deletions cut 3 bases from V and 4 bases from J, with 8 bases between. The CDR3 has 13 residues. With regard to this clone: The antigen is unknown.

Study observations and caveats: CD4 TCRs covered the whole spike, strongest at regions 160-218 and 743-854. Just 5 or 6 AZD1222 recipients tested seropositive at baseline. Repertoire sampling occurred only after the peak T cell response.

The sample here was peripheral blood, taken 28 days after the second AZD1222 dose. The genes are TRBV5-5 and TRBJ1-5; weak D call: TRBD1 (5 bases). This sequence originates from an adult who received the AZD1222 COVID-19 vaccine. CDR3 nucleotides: TGTGCCAGCAGCTCCGCAGGGAATCAGCCCCAGCATTTT. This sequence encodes CASSSAGNQPQHF.